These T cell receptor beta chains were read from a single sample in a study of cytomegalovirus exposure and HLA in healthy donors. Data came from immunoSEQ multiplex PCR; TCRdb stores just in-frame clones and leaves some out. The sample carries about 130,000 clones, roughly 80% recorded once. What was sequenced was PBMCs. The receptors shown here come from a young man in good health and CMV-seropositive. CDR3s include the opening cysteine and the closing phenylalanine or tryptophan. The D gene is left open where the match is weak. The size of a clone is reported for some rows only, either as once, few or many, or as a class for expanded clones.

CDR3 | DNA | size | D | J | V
CASSPGQGREQYF | TGTGCCAGCAGCCCCGGACAGGGTCGGGAGCAGTACTTC | . | TRBD1 | TRBJ2-7 | TRBV11-2
CASSPNVALQETQYF | TGCGCCAGCAGCCCGAATGTGGCCCTCCAAGAGACCCAGTACTTC | . | . | TRBJ2-5 | TRBV4-3
CASSLIDQETQYF | TGTGCCAGCAGCTTAATCGACCAAGAGACCCAGTACTTC | . | . | TRBJ2-5 | TRBV7-2
CASSLYQETQYF | TGTGCCAGCAGCCTGTACCAAGAGACCCAGTACTTC | . | . | TRBJ2-5 | TRBV9
CASSSESRDREKQYF | TGTGCCAGCAGCTCCGAGTCCCGGGACAGGGAGAAGCAGTACTTC | . | TRBD1 | TRBJ2-7 | TRBV13
CASTSRGLEADTQYF | TGTGCCAGCACCAGTAGGGGACTAGAGGCCGATACGCAGTATTTT | . | TRBD2 | TRBJ2-3 | TRBV5-4
CASSLVFPGNYGYTF | TGTGCCAGCAGCTTAGTATTTCCGGGAAACTATGGCTACACCTTC | . | . | TRBJ1-2 | TRBV7-2
CASSVAGDNEQFF | TGTGCCAGCAGCGTAGCCGGGGACAATGAGCAGTTCTTC | . | . | TRBJ2-1 | TRBV9
CASSPGVYSNTGELFF | TGTGCCAGCTCACCCGGGGTCTACTCGAACACCGGGGAGCTGTTTTTT | . | . | TRBJ2-2 | TRBV18
CASSGGLVVGEQFF | TGTGCCAGCAGCGGTGGACTAGTGGTTGGTGAGCAGTTCTTC | . | TRBD2 | TRBJ2-1 | TRBV11-2
CASSLLGSGANVLTF | TGTGCCAGCTCACTTCTAGGCTCTGGGGCCAACGTCCTGACTTTC | . | . | TRBJ2-6 | TRBV18
CASSLGQTDRDYHGYTF | TGTGCCAGCAGCTTGGGCCAAACCGACAGGGATTATCATGGCTACACCTTC | . | TRBD1 | TRBJ1-2 | TRBV7-9
CASSLDHGQISMWGYTF | TGTGCCAGCAGCTTAGATCATGGGCAGATATCTATGTGGGGCTACACCTTC | . | . | TRBJ1-2 | TRBV11-2
CASSIDSGRGETQYF | TGTGCCAGTAGTATAGATTCGGGGAGGGGAGAGACCCAGTACTTC | . | TRBD2 | TRBJ2-5 | TRBV19
CASSIAGTGDTGELFF | TGCGCCAGCAGCATAGCCGGGACAGGGGACACCGGGGAGCTGTTTTTT | . | TRBD1 | TRBJ2-2 | TRBV5-1
CASSYRPQGLVYEQYF | TGTGCCAGCAGTTACCGCCCACAGGGCTTGGTGTACGAGCAGTACTTC | . | . | TRBJ2-7 | TRBV6-5
CASSQGAGPNYGYTF | TGCGCCAGCAGCCAAGGTGCGGGACCTAACTATGGCTACACCTTC | . | . | TRBJ1-2 | TRBV4-1
CASSFTVAGGPVEQFF | TGTGCCAGCAGCTTCACCGTGGCGGGGGGGCCGGTTGAGCAGTTCTTC | . | TRBD2 | TRBJ2-1 | TRBV7-2
CASSQEWGGAGEQFF | TGCGCCAGCAGCCAAGAATGGGGGGGGGCCGGTGAGCAGTTCTTC | once | . | TRBJ2-1 | TRBV4-3
CASSSRAGYNQPQHF | TGTGCCAGCAGCAGTCGAGCAGGGTACAATCAGCCCCAGCATTTT | . | . | TRBJ1-5 | TRBV7-2
CASSFFGSGTDTQYF | TGCGCCAGCAGCTTTTTCGGGAGTGGCACAGATACGCAGTATTTT | . | . | TRBJ2-3 | TRBV5-1
CASRHGTGGFRETQYF | TGTGCCAGCAGGCATGGGACAGGGGGCTTTCGAGAGACCCAGTACTTC | . | TRBD1 | TRBJ2-5 | TRBV7-2
CASSPWAGGSTSRGNTIYF | TGTGCCAGCAGCCCCTGGGCAGGGGGCTCGACTTCGCGTGGAAACACCATATATTTT | . | TRBD1 | TRBJ1-3 | TRBV11-2
CASSEGQGSDGYTF | TGTGCCAGCAGTGAGGGACAGGGGTCAGATGGCTACACCTTC | few | TRBD1 | TRBJ1-2 | TRBV6-5
CASSSITGAGELFF | TGTGCCAGCAGTTCAATTACTGGTGCCGGGGAGCTGTTTTTT | . | . | TRBJ2-2 | TRBV6-5
CASSLETGGLMETQYF | TGTGCCAGCAGCTTAGAGACAGGGGGCCTTATGGAGACCCAGTACTTC | . | TRBD1 | TRBJ2-5 | TRBV7-6
CASSFGLVRETQYF | TGTGCCAGCAGCTTCGGACTAGTCCGGGAGACCCAGTACTTC | . | TRBD2 | TRBJ2-5 | TRBV7-2
CASSATGDGNQPQHF | TGTGCCAGCAGTGCCACCGGGGATGGCAATCAGCCCCAGCATTTT | . | . | TRBJ1-5 | TRBV9
CASSYPGDRVYEQFF | TGTGCCAGCAGCTACCCCGGGGACAGGGTCTATGAGCAGTTCTTC | . | TRBD1 | TRBJ2-1 | TRBV7-2
CAWRKALAGGPPGELFF | TGTGCCTGGAGGAAAGCGCTAGCGGGAGGGCCCCCCGGGGAGCTGTTTTTT | . | TRBD2 | TRBJ2-2 | TRBV30
CATGRGGDTEAFF | TGTGCCACCGGTAGGGGGGGGGACACTGAAGCTTTCTTT | . | . | TRBJ1-1 | TRBV15
CASSLFHQRDYEQFF | TGTGCCAGCTCACTCTTCCACCAGCGGGACTATGAGCAGTTCTTC | . | TRBD2 | TRBJ2-1 | TRBV18
CASSLEQGVTEAFF | TGTGCCAGCAGCTTGGAGCAGGGGGTGACTGAAGCTTTCTTT | . | TRBD1 | TRBJ1-1 | TRBV5-4
CASSRSGRAVSTDTQYF | TGTGCCAGCAGTCGTAGCGGGAGGGCCGTTAGCACAGATACGCAGTATTTT | . | TRBD2 | TRBJ2-3 | TRBV27
CASFGGELNTEAFF | TGTGCCAGCTTTGGCGGGGAATTGAACACTGAAGCTTTCTTT | . | . | TRBJ1-1 | TRBV2
CASSDSQGPGEQFF | TGTGCCAGCAGTGATTCTCAGGGGCCGGGGGAGCAGTTCTTC | few | . | TRBJ2-1 | TRBV6-4
CASSVETNEKLFF | TGTGCCAGCAGTGTTGAGACTAATGAAAAACTGTTTTTT | . | . | TRBJ1-4 | TRBV9
CASSLVPSWSQPQHF | TGTGCCAGCAGCTTAGTCCCCTCTTGGAGTCAGCCCCAGCATTTT | . | . | TRBJ1-5 | TRBV7-2
CASSELSGTGETQYF | TGTGCCAGCAGTGAACTTAGCGGGACCGGGGAGACCCAGTACTTC | . | TRBD2 | TRBJ2-5 | TRBV6-4
CASNGDTQYF | TGTGCCAGTAACGGGGATACGCAGTATTTT | . | . | TRBJ2-3 | TRBV19
CASSPPTGRNEQFF | TGTGCCAGCTCACCACCTACAGGGAGAAATGAGCAGTTCTTC | . | . | TRBJ2-1 | TRBV18
CASSPGQGPGNTIYF | TGTGCCAGCAGCCCGGGACAGGGTCCTGGAAACACCATATATTTT | . | TRBD1 | TRBJ1-3 | TRBV11-3
CAYQTGGSDTQYF | TGTGCCTACCAGACAGGGGGTTCGGATACGCAGTATTTT | . | TRBD1 | TRBJ2-3 | TRBV30
CASRNREAAFF | TGTGCCAGCAGGAACAGGGAAGCAGCTTTCTTT | . | . | TRBJ1-1 | TRBV11-3
CASSSYRTGDFTEAFF | TGCGCCAGCAGCTCGTACAGGACAGGGGACTTCACTGAAGCTTTCTTT | . | TRBD1 | TRBJ1-1 | TRBV5-1
CASSTGSYEQYF | TGTGCCAGTAGTACGGGATCCTACGAGCAGTACTTC | . | . | TRBJ2-7 | TRBV19
CAISEGRVDYGYTF | TGTGCCATCAGTGAGGGCAGGGTAGACTATGGCTACACCTTC | . | . | TRBJ1-2 | TRBV10-3
CASSPGGQPNTEAFF | TGTGCCAGCAGCCCGGGCGGACAGCCGAACACTGAAGCTTTCTTT | few | . | TRBJ1-1 | TRBV7-2
CASSSRNTGFMNTEAFF | TGTGCCAGCAGCTCACGGAACACGGGGTTTATGAACACTGAAGCTTTCTTT | . | . | TRBJ1-1 | TRBV7-6
CASSLATGDHGYTF | TGTGCCAGCAGCTTAGCGACGGGGGATCATGGCTACACCTTC | . | . | TRBJ1-2 | TRBV7-9
CASSADRGRSAFF | TGTGCCAGCTCAGCAGACAGGGGTCGGTCAGCTTTCTTT | . | TRBD1 | TRBJ1-1 | TRBV18
CASSISSAAGELFF | TGTGCCAGTAGTATATCTTCCGCGGCCGGGGAGCTGTTTTTT | . | . | TRBJ2-2 | TRBV19
CASKRSGENNEQFF | TGTGCCAGCAAGCGTAGCGGGGAAAACAATGAGCAGTTCTTC | . | TRBD2 | TRBJ2-1 | TRBV6-1
CASSEVVYSSYEQYF | TGTGCCAGCAGTGAAGTCGTGTACAGCTCCTACGAGCAGTACTTC | few | . | TRBJ2-7 | TRBV6-1
CASSSSTVNTEAFF | TGTGCCAGCAGCTCTTCGACAGTTAACACTGAAGCTTTCTTT | . | . | TRBJ1-1 | TRBV7-8
CASSPQGATYNEQFF | TGCGCCAGCAGTCCACAGGGGGCCACCTACAATGAGCAGTTCTTC | . | TRBD1 | TRBJ2-1 | TRBV10-1
CAWSVPGSYNEQFF | TGTGCCTGGAGTGTCCCGGGCTCCTACAATGAGCAGTTCTTC | . | . | TRBJ2-1 | TRBV30
CASSRSGSYEQYF | TGTGCCAGCAGCCGGAGCGGGAGCTACGAGCAGTACTTC | . | TRBD2 | TRBJ2-7 | TRBV7-6
CASSALAGVQVEQFF | TGTGCCAGCAGCGCACTAGCGGGAGTCCAGGTTGAGCAGTTCTTC | . | TRBD2 | TRBJ2-1 | TRBV7-9